This is a list of T cell receptor beta chains from one sample in a study of vaccination and CD4 T cells after COVID-19. Each CDR3 protein gets one entry after TCRdb re-called the PCR reads with MiXCR. The sample comprises about 15,000 distinct CDR3 sequences, around 78% of which are singletons, and approximately 10% rests with the top ten. Antigens for these TCRs are unknown. Input material: CD4+ T cells from blood, cultured in vitro. Receptor source: a human donor who had recovered from COVID-19. CDR3s include the opening cysteine and the closing phenylalanine or tryptophan. A D gene is named only where the DNA matches it firmly. Where a row states a size, it is once, few, many or the class of an expanded clone; other rows omit it.

CDR3: CASSIAGSNQPQHF
DNA: TGTGCCAGTAGTATCGCCGGATCCAATCAGCCCCAGCATTTT
size: .
D: .
V: TRBV19
J: TRBJ1-5

CDR3: CSGQGLSTQYF
DNA: TGCAGTGGCCAGGGCTTGTCGACCCAGTACTTC
size: .
D: .
V: TRBV20-1
J: TRBJ2-5

CDR3: CASSAMGGQENTEAFF
DNA: TGTGCCAGCTCAGCCATGGGGGGACAAGAGAACACTGAAGCTTTCTTT
size: .
D: .
V: TRBV18
J: TRBJ1-1

CDR3: CASSGGTSGGAKNIQYF
DNA: TGTGCCAGCAGTGGAGGGACTAGCGGAGGAGCCAAAAACATTCAGTACTTC
size: .
D: TRBD2
V: TRBV27
J: TRBJ2-4

CDR3: CASSLGGRNTDTQYF
DNA: TGCGCCAGCAGCTTGGGCGGGAGGAACACAGATACGCAGTATTTT
size: .
D: TRBD2
V: TRBV5-1
J: TRBJ2-3

CDR3: CSASGQYNQPQHF
DNA: TGCAGTGCTAGTGGGCAGTACAATCAGCCCCAGCATTTT
size: .
D: .
V: TRBV20-1
J: TRBJ1-5

CDR3: CASRLSTLNTEAFF
DNA: TGTGCCAGCAGGCTGTCGACCCTAAACACTGAAGCTTTCTTT
size: few
D: .
V: TRBV28
J: TRBJ1-1

CDR3: CASSLGAITEAFF
DNA: TGTGCCAGCAGCTTAGGGGCAATCACTGAAGCTTTCTTT
size: .
D: .
V: TRBV7-6
J: TRBJ1-1

CDR3: CSARVFGKNTEAFF
DNA: TGCAGTGCTAGAGTTTTCGGAAAGAACACTGAAGCTTTCTTT
size: once
D: .
V: TRBV20-1
J: TRBJ1-1

CDR3: CASSEASVGTQYF
DNA: TGTGCCAGCAGTGAAGCGTCAGTTGGGACCCAGTACTTC
size: .
D: .
V: TRBV6-1
J: TRBJ2-5

CDR3: CSALTSRGAGGYTF
DNA: TGCAGTGCTCTAACGTCCCGAGGTGCAGGTGGCTACACCTTC
size: .
D: .
V: TRBV20-1
J: TRBJ1-2

CDR3: CASSPPGGGGYTF
DNA: TGTGCCAGCAGTCCACCTGGGGGTGGGGGCTACACCTTC
size: .
D: .
V: TRBV6-1
J: TRBJ1-2

CDR3: CASSDSRLSEQFF
DNA: TGTGCCAGCAGTGACAGTAGACTCAGTGAGCAGTTCTTC
size: .
D: .
V: TRBV6-4
J: TRBJ2-1

CDR3: CASSISWQGNQPQHF
DNA: TGTGCCAGTAGTATTAGTTGGCAGGGAAATCAGCCCCAGCATTTT
size: .
D: .
V: TRBV19
J: TRBJ1-5

CDR3: CAWRGQGPGYTF
DNA: TGTGCCTGGAGGGGACAGGGACCTGGCTACACCTTC
size: .
D: TRBD1
V: TRBV30
J: TRBJ1-2

CDR3: CSAKASSLGGNQPQHF
DNA: TGCAGTGCTAAAGCTTCGTCCCTTGGGGGCAATCAGCCCCAGCATTTT
size: .
D: .
V: TRBV20-1
J: TRBJ1-5

CDR3: CASSLVGGNQPQHF
DNA: TGCGCCAGCAGCTTGGTGGGGGGGAATCAGCCCCAGCATTTT
size: .
D: .
V: TRBV5-1
J: TRBJ1-5

CDR3: CASSPRQGVNQPQHF
DNA: TGTGCCAGCAGCCCACGACAGGGGGTGAATCAGCCCCAGCATTTT
size: .
D: TRBD1
V: TRBV7-2
J: TRBJ1-5

CDR3: CATKGRTVVVYGYTF
DNA: TGTGCCACGAAGGGCCGTACGGTAGTGGTGTATGGCTACACCTTC
size: .
D: .
V: TRBV28
J: TRBJ1-2

CDR3: CAWSGRSPPDTQYF
DNA: TGTGCCTGGAGTGGGCGGTCCCCCCCAGATACGCAGTATTTT
size: .
D: .
V: TRBV30
J: TRBJ2-3

CDR3: CASSRRAGQYF
DNA: TGTGCCAGCAGCCGACGGGCAGGGCAGTACTTC
size: .
D: .
V: TRBV28
J: TRBJ2-7

CDR3: CSGRQGDAKLFF
DNA: TGCAGTGGTCGGCAGGGGGATGCAAAACTGTTTTTT
size: .
D: TRBD1
V: TRBV20-1
J: TRBJ1-4

CDR3: CASSLGGGIRVRAFF
DNA: TGTGCCAGCAGCTTAGGAGGGGGGATCCGGGTGCGTGCTTTCTTT
size: medium-sized
D: .
V: TRBV7-6
J: TRBJ1-1

CDR3: CAGRDTTLGGYGYTF
DNA: TGTGCCGGACGTGACACCACCCTCGGCGGCTATGGCTACACCTTC
size: .
D: .
V: TRBV19
J: TRBJ1-2

CDR3: CSAGVGTGGLNQPQHF
DNA: TGCAGTGCTGGGGTGGGGACAGGGGGCCTCAATCAGCCCCAGCATTTT
size: .
D: TRBD1
V: TRBV20-1
J: TRBJ1-5

CDR3: CASSFGYSRYSNQPQHF
DNA: TGTGCCAGCAGTTTTGGATACAGCAGGTATAGCAATCAGCCCCAGCATTTT
size: medium-sized
D: .
V: TRBV28
J: TRBJ1-5

CDR3: CASSEGGVEYF
DNA: TGTGCCAGCAGTGAAGGTGGGGTGGAGTACTTC
size: .
D: .
V: TRBV6-1
J: TRBJ2-7

CDR3: CASRSPGGRYGYTF
DNA: TGTGCCAGCAGATCCCCCGGGGGGAGGTATGGCTACACCTTC
size: once
D: .
V: TRBV6-1
J: TRBJ1-2

CDR3: CSAPLRDTGNTIYF
DNA: TGCAGTGCTCCTCTCAGAGATACTGGAAACACCATATATTTT
size: .
D: .
V: TRBV20-1
J: TRBJ1-3

CDR3: CSAPPPGEGGYTF
DNA: TGCAGCGCTCCCCCTCCAGGGGAAGGTGGCTACACCTTC
size: .
D: .
V: TRBV29-1
J: TRBJ1-2

CDR3: CASSGGTNTEAFF
DNA: TGTGCCAGCAGCGGGGGGACGAACACTGAAGCTTTCTTT
size: .
D: .
V: TRBV7-2
J: TRBJ1-1

CDR3: CSAPKAGATANSPLHF
DNA: TGCAGTGCCCCCAAGGCAGGGGCGACGGCTAATTCACCCCTCCACTTT
size: once
D: .
V: TRBV20-1
J: TRBJ1-6

CDR3: CASSLLVGTGGYEQYF
DNA: TGTGCCAGCAGCTTACTGGTTGGGACAGGGGGCTACGAGCAGTACTTC
size: .
D: TRBD1
V: TRBV7-2
J: TRBJ2-7

CDR3: CASSYRLTGGSNEQFF
DNA: TGTGCCAGCAGTTATCGCCTAACGGGAGGTAGCAATGAGCAGTTCTTC
size: .
D: TRBD2
V: TRBV27
J: TRBJ2-1

CDR3: CASSGLGSGYNEQFF
DNA: TGTGCCAGCAGTGGTCTTGGGTCAGGCTACAATGAGCAGTTCTTC
size: .
D: .
V: TRBV6-1
J: TRBJ2-1

CDR3: CATGDTHRPQHF
DNA: TGTGCCACGGGGGACACCCATAGGCCCCAGCATTTT
size: once
D: .
V: TRBV28
J: TRBJ1-5

CDR3: CASRVTEFYGYTF
DNA: TGTGCCAGCAGAGTCACGGAATTCTATGGCTACACCTTC
size: .
D: .
V: TRBV2
J: TRBJ1-2

CDR3: CASFSREGLGNEQFF
DNA: TGTGCCAGCTTTTCTCGGGAGGGCCTAGGGAATGAGCAGTTCTTC
size: .
D: TRBD2
V: TRBV6-2/TRBV6-3
J: TRBJ2-1

CDR3: CAIRMTGQTDEQYF
DNA: TGTGCCATCAGGATGACAGGTCAGACAGACGAGCAGTACTTC
size: .
D: .
V: TRBV10-3
J: TRBJ2-7

CDR3: CSALPISNQPQHF
DNA: TGCAGTGCTCTTCCGATCAGCAATCAGCCCCAGCATTTT
size: .
D: .
V: TRBV20-1
J: TRBJ1-5

CDR3: CASSSRHGGTEAFF
DNA: TGTGCCAGCAGTTCTAGGCATGGCGGCACTGAAGCTTTCTTT
size: .
D: .
V: TRBV6-2/TRBV6-3
J: TRBJ1-1

CDR3: CASSRDRGYEQFF
DNA: TGTGCCAGCAGTCGGGACAGGGGGTATGAGCAGTTCTTC
size: .
D: TRBD1
V: TRBV25-1
J: TRBJ2-1

CDR3: CASSYRPLGGQPQHF
DNA: TGTGCCAGCAGTTATCGGCCGCTTGGGGGTCAGCCCCAGCATTTT
size: .
D: .
V: TRBV6-2/TRBV6-3
J: TRBJ1-5

CDR3: CASSKGQGSEAFF
DNA: TGTGCCAGCAGTAAGGGACAGGGGTCTGAAGCTTTCTTT
size: .
D: TRBD1
V: TRBV6-1
J: TRBJ1-1

CDR3: CASSQGLSYEQYF
DNA: TGTGCCAGCAGTCAGGGACTGTCCTACGAGCAGTACTTC
size: .
D: .
V: TRBV6-1
J: TRBJ2-7

CDR3: CASSYSTSSGSIHTQYF
DNA: TGTGCCAGCAGTTACTCCACCTCTAGCGGCTCCATCCATACGCAGTATTTT
size: .
D: TRBD2
V: TRBV6-5
J: TRBJ2-3

CDR3: CASRGTAPTGELFF
DNA: TGTGCCAGCAGGGGGACAGCGCCCACCGGGGAGCTGTTTTTT
size: .
D: TRBD1
V: TRBV6-2/TRBV6-3
J: TRBJ2-2

CDR3: CASSLRGNDNSPLHF
DNA: TGTGCCAGCAGCTTACGGGGCAATGATAATTCACCCCTCCACTTT
size: .
D: .
V: TRBV11-2
J: TRBJ1-6

CDR3: CASSFDRGLAGYNEQFF
DNA: TGTGCCAGCAGCTTTGATCGAGGACTAGCGGGATACAATGAGCAGTTCTTC
size: .
D: TRBD2
V: TRBV7-9
J: TRBJ2-1

CDR3: CASKSDRGNYQPQHF
DNA: TGTGCCAGCAAATCAGACCGGGGAAATTATCAGCCCCAGCATTTT
size: .
D: .
V: TRBV28
J: TRBJ1-5

CDR3: CATRRELEDTQYF
DNA: TGTGCCACCAGGCGGGAGTTAGAAGATACGCAGTATTTT
size: .
D: TRBD2
V: TRBV24-1
J: TRBJ2-3

CDR3: CSAFPPLLRNQPQHF
DNA: TGCAGTGCTTTTCCCCCGCTCCTAAGGAACCAGCCCCAGCATTTT
size: .
D: .
V: TRBV20-1
J: TRBJ1-5

CDR3: CASSLYPPNSPLHF
DNA: TGTGCCAGCAGTTTATACCCCCCAAATTCACCCCTCCACTTT
size: .
D: .
V: TRBV27
J: TRBJ1-6

CDR3: CSVGGMDTEAFF
DNA: TGCAGCGTCGGGGGGATGGACACTGAAGCTTTCTTT
size: .
D: .
V: TRBV29-1
J: TRBJ1-1

CDR3: CASSMSGRAGLYEQYF
DNA: TGTGCCAGCAGCATGAGCGGGAGGGCCGGCTTGTACGAGCAGTACTTC
size: .
D: TRBD2
V: TRBV7-2
J: TRBJ2-7

CDR3: CSARGRPGDGYTF
DNA: TGCAGTGCCCGGGGACGCCCAGGGGATGGCTACACCTTC
size: .
D: .
V: TRBV20-1
J: TRBJ1-2

CDR3: CSVPTGGTEAFF
DNA: TGCAGCGTTCCTACCGGAGGGACTGAAGCTTTCTTT
size: .
D: .
V: TRBV29-1
J: TRBJ1-1